The clone carrying this TCR beta chain came up once. Its antigen remains unknown. TCRdb's copy holds only in-frame clones and misses some; the assay was immunoSEQ multiplex PCR. The sample lists more than 15,000 clones; 70% to 90% were seen once. This sample was included in a study of lymphopenia after photon versus proton radiotherapy. Study results and caveats: Survival link was tested only in deceased patients; proton benefit remains a possibility. Under photons, naive T cells and diversity fell while effector/memory populations rose.

In germline, CDR1 is SGHKS, CDR2 YYEKEE (reference sequence). V lost 4 bases and J lost 1; bases outside the gene matches: 2. The CDR3 covers 15 residues. This chain links TRBV5-5 with TRBJ2-3; 11 nucleotides align to TRBD2. The TCR comes from a woman aged 50 to 60 with pancreatic cancer. Sequenced here: peripheral blood, sampled from a patient treated with photon-based radiotherapy. CDR3 protein: CASSKGLAGTDTQYF. In DNA form, the CDR3 reads TGTGCCAGCAGCAAGGGACTAGCGGGCACAGATACGCAGTATTTT.